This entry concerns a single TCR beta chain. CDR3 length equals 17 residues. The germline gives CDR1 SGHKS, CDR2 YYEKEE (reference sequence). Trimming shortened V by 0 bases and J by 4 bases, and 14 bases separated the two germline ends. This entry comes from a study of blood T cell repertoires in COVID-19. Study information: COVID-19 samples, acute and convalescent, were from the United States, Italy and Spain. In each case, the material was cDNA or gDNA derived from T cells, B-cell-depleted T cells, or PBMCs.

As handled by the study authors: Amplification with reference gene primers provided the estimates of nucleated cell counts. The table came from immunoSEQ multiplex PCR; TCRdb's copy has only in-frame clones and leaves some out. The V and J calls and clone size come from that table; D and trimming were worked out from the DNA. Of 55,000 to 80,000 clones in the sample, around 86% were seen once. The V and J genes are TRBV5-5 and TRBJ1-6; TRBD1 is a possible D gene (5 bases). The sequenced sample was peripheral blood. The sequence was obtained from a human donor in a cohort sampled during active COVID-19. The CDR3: CASSLANQGLYNSPLHF. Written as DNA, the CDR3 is TGTGCCAGCAGCTTGGCCAATCAGGGCCTATATAATTCACCCCTCCACTTT. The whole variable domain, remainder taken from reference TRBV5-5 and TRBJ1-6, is DAGVTQSPTHLIKTRGQQVTLRCSPISGHKSVSWYQQVLGQGPQFIFQYYEKEERGRGNFPDRFSARQFPNYSSELNVNALLLGDSALYLCASSLANQGLYNSPLHFGNGTRLTVT.